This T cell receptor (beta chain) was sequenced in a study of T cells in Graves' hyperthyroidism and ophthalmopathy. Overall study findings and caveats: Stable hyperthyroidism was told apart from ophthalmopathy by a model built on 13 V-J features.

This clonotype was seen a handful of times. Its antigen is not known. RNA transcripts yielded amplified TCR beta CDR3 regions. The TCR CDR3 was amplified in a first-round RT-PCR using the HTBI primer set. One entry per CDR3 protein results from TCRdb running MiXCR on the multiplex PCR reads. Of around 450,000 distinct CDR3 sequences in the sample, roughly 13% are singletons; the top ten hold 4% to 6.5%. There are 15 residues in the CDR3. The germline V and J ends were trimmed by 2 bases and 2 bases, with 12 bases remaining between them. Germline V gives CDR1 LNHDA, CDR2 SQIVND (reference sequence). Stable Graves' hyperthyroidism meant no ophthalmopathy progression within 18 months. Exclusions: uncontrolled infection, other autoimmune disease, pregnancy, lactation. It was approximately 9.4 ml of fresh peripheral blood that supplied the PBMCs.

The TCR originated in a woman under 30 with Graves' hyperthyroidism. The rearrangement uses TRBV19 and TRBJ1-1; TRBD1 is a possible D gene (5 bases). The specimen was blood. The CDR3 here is CASSIWAGSNTEAFF. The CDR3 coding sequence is TGTGCCAGTAGTATATGGGCAGGGTCAAACACTGAAGCTTTCTTT.